This T cell receptor beta chain derives from a study of blood T cell repertoires in COVID-19. TCRdb's table, derived via immunoSEQ multiplex PCR, lists solely in-frame clones and lacks some. The table shows more than 150,000 clones, with around 90% occurring only once. This clone has only one observation. The sequence derives from a man in his forties or fifties with acute or convalescent COVID-19. The sequencing sample was made of peripheral blood.

The CDR3 loop reads CASSLLTRGQETQYF. The CDR3 DNA follows: TGTGCCAGCAGCTTACTTACAAGGGGCCAAGAGACCCAGTACTTC. V and J are TRBV13 and TRBJ2-5, with D maybe TRBD1 (5 bases). The germline V and J ends were trimmed by 2 bases and 1 base, with 11 bases remaining between them. The length of the CDR3 is 15 residues. Germline-derived CDR1 and CDR2 are PRHDT and FYEKMQ (reference sequence). The full variable domain, in which reference TRBV13 and TRBJ2-5 provide the parts outside the CDR3, is AAGVIQSPRHLIKEKRETATLKCYPIPRHDTVYWYQQGPGQDPQFLISFYEKMQSDKGSIPDRFSAQQFSDYHSELNMSSLELGDSALYFCASSLLTRGQETQYFGPGTRLLVL.